This T cell receptor beta chain appears in the sequencing data of a study of blood T cell repertoires in COVID-19 (TCRdb year 2020). Turning to the overall study: Collaborator samples came from the United States, Italy and Spain and covered acute and convalescent phases of COVID-19. The material from the prospective study consisted of cDNA or gDNA derived from T cells, B-cell-depleted T cells, or PBMCs. The dataset comprised deeply sampled blood TCRbeta repertoires from subjects exposed to, actively infected with, or recovered from COVID-19. The repertoires were released in a freely available public database meant as a resource for research on the immune response to SARS-CoV-2. Samples came from the ongoing ImmuneRACE study (first 160 participants) plus 1,254 subjects from 6 global collaborators. A de-identified subject ID, COVID-19 status, age in years and sex were almost always included in the sample metadata. Where HLA class I and class II types were available, the types were taken from metadata supplied by the sample provider, not from assay-based typing.

As to this clone: This receptor's antigen is unknown. Base qualities are not recorded, but no much larger clone differs from it by a single base.

The germline V gene (reference sequence) specifies LNHNV as CDR1 and YYDKDF as CDR2. Spanning cysteine to phenylalanine, the CDR3 consists of 14 amino acids. Kept here is only the CDR3 DNA, which spans 42 bases and is read in frame from base 1. The germline V end is reduced by 1 base and the J end by 3 bases; junction bases left unmatched: 0. Study-wide conclusions, independent of this receptor: How much clinical and demographic metadata was included differed by source and by participant, and the metadata was provided uncurated.

TCRbeta CDR3 regions were amplified from genomic DNA using the immunoSEQ Assay, a bias-controlled multiplex PCR. The study's own analysis went as follows. The number of nucleated cells in each sample was estimated from the amplification of reference gene primers within the assay. Sequence reads were collapsed and filtered to measure the absolute abundance of every unique TCRbeta CDR3 rearrangement. For each sample, productive Simpson clonality was calculated by taking the square root of Simpson's diversity index across productive rearrangements. The immuneACCESS repertoire file appears here via TCRdb, limited to in-frame rearrangements. These files lack a portion of the clones; in checked studies, under half of the deficit traces to unresolved V genes, and the cause of the others is not known. V and J calls and clone size follow that table, whereas D and trimming were derived from the DNA. The sample profile shows 200,000 to 250,000 clones; about 87% of them were found once. The biggest ten clones account for approximately 2.6% of the sample.

One collaborating source in Seattle enrolled patients during active infection and followed them longitudinally through the course of disease. The collaborating institutions used their own protocols to collect whole blood in K2EDTA tubes. For TCRbeta analysis, collaborator samples were shipped as frozen whole blood, as isolated PBMCs, or as DNA extracted from either sample type. Sequencing input: peripheral blood. Recombination linked TRBV15 to TRBJ1-2; 9 middle bases align to TRBD1. The source is a man aged 25 to 40 with COVID-19, enrolled during active disease. The bases are TGTGCCACCAGCAGAGGGGACAGGGACTATGGCTACACCTTC. It translates as CATSRGDRDYGYTF.